This T cell receptor beta chain was sequenced during a study of shared clonotypes between healthy human individuals. Naive CD8 cells lacked CD45RO, underwent positive selection for CCR7 and left out terminally differentiated effector memory CD45RA+ cells. Trimming left V 2 bases short and J 7 bases short, with 7 bases between. Germline V gene sequence: CDR1 SGDLS, CDR2 YYNGEE. This CDR3 has 12 amino acids. Some clones are missing from TCRdb's copy, which holds only in-frame ones; the method was immunoSEQ multiplex PCR. The data hold around 1.9 million clones, with around 93% observed a single time. The sample consisted of naive CD8+ T cells from PBMCs. The rearrangement links TRBV9 to TRBJ1-3; D is uncertain. The sequence was collected from a man between 18 and 29 years old in good health. Some clones in this sample may be carry-over from other donors' samples. The CDR3 loop is CASSVSENTIYF. CDR3 coding DNA: TGTGCCAGCAGCGTGTCAGAGAACACCATATATTTT. Complete variable domain (other parts from reference TRBV9 and TRBJ1-3): DSGVTQTPKHLITATGQRVTLRCSPRSGDLSVYWYQQSLDQGLQFLIQYYNGEERAKGNILERFSAQQFPDLHSELNLSSLELGDSALYFCASSVSENTIYFGEGSWLTVV.